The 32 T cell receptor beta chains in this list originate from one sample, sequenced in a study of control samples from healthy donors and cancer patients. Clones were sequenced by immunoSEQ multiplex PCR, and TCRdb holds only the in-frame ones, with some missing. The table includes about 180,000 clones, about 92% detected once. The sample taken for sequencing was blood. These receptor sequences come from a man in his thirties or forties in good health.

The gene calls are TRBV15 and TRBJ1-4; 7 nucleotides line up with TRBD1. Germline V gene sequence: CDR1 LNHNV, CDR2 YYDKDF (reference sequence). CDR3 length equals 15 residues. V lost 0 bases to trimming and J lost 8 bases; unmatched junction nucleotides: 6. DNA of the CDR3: TGTGCCACCAGCAGAGATATAGGACAGGTAGAAAAACTGTTTTTT. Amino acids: CATSRDIGQVEKLFF. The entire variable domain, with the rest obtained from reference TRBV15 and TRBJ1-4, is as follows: DAMVIQNPRYQVTQFGKPVTLSCSQTLNHNVMYWYQQKSSQAPKLLFHYYDKDFNNEADTPDNFQSRRPNTSFCFLDIRSPGLGDTAMYLCATSRDIGQVEKLFFGSGTQLSVL.

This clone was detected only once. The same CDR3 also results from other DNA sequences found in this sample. The CDR3 loop reads CASSQVGNTEAFF. The CDR3 bases are TGTGCCAGCAGCCAAGTAGGGAACACTGAAGCTTTCTTT. This chain joins TRBV4-2 and TRBJ1-1; D remains ambiguous. The CDR3 contains 13 residues. Deletions cut 1 base from V and 1 base from J, with 4 bases between. Germline CDR1 and CDR2: LGHNA and YNFKEQ.

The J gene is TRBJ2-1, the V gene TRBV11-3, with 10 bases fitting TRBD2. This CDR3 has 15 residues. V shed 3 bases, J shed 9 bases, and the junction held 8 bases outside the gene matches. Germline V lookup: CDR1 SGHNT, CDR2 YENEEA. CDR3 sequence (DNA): TGTGCCAGCAGCTTTGGGCTAGCGGGAGCCGGTGAGCAGTTCTTC. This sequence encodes CASSFGLAGAGEQFF.

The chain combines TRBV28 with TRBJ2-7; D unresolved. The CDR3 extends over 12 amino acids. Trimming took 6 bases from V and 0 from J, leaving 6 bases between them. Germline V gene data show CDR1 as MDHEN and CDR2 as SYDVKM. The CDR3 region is CASSPYSYEQYF. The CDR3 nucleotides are TGTGCCAGCAGCCCCTACTCCTACGAGCAGTACTTC.

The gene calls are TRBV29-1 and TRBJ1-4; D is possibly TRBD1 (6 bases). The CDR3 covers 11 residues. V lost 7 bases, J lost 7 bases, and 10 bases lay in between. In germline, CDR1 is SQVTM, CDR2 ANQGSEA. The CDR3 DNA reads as TGCAGCGCAGGAGGGGGTGAAAAACTGTTTTTT. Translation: CSAGGGEKLFF.

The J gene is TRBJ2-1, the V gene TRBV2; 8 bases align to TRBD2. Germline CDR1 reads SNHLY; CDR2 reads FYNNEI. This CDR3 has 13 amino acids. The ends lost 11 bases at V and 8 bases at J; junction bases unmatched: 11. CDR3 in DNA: TGTGCCGTCCAGCGGGAGTCGTTGGATGAGCAGTTCTTC. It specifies CAVQRESLDEQFF.

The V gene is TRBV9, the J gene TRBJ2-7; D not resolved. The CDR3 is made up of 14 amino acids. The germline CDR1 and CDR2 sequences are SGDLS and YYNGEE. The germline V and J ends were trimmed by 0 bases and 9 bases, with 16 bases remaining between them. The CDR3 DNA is TGTGCCAGCAGCGTAGCCCCGACCTACGACGGGCAGTACTTC. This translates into CASSVAPTYDGQYF.

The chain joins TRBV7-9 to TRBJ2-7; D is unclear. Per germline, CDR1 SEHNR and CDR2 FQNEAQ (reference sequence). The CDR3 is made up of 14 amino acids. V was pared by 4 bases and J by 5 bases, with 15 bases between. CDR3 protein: CASSWSGPNNEQYF. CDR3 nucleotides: TGTGCCAGCAGCTGGTCCGGGCCCAACAACGAGCAGTACTTC. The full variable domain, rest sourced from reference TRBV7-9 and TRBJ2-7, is DTGVSQNPRHKITKRGQNVTFRCDPISEHNRLYWYRQTLGQGPEFLTYFQNEAQLEKSRLLSDRFSAERPKGSFSTLEIQRTEQGDSAMYLCASSWSGPNNEQYFGPGTRLTVT.

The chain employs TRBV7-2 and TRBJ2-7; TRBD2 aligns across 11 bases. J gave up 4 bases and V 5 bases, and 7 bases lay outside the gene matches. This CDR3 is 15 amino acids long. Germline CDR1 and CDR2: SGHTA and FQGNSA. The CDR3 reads CASSPTSGTLYEQYF. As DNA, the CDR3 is TGTGCCAGCAGCCCGACTAGCGGGACACTTTACGAGCAGTACTTC.

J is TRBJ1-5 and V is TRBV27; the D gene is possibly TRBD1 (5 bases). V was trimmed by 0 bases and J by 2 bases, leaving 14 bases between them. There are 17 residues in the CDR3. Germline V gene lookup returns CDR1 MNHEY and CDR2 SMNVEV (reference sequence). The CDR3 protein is CASSLSPLGGGNQPQHF. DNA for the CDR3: TGTGCCAGCAGTTTATCACCCCTTGGGGGAGGCAATCAGCCCCAGCATTTT.

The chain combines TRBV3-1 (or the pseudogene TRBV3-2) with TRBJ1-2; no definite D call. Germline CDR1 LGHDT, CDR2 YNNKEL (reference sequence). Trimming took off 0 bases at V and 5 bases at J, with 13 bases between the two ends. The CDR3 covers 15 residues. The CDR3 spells CASSQDLVRRYGYTF. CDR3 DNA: TGTGCCAGCAGCCAAGATTTGGTCAGGAGATATGGCTACACCTTC.

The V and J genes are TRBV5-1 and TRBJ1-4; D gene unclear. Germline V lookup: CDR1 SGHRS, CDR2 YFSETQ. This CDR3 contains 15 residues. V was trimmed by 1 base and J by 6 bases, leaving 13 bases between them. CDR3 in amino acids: CASSLFGRLDEKLFF. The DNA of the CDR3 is TGCGCCAGCAGCTTGTTTGGTAGATTGGATGAAAAACTGTTTTTT.

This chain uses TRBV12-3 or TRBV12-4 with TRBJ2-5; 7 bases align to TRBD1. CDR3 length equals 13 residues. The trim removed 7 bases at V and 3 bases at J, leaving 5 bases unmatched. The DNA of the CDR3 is TGTGCCAGCACTGGGACAGTTAAAGAGACCCAGTACTTC. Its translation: CASTGTVKETQYF.

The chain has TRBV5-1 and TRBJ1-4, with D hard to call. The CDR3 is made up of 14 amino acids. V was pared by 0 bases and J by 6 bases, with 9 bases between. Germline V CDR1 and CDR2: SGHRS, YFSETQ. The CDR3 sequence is CASSLATADEKLFF. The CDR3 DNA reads TGCGCCAGCAGCTTGGCCACGGCGGATGAAAAACTGTTTTTT.

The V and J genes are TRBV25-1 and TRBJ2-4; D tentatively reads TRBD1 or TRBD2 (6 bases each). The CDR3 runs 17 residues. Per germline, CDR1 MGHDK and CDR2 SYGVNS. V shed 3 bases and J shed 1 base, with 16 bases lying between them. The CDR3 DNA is TGTGCCAGCAGTGAGCGTTCCGGGGGCTTCGCCAAAAACATTCAGTACTTC. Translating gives CASSERSGGFAKNIQYF.

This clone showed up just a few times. CDR3 in amino acids: CASRDREKGNTIYF. The CDR3 DNA reads TGTGCCAGCAGGGACAGGGAGAAGGGAAACACCATATATTTT. The chain couples TRBV28 to TRBJ1-3, with TRBD1 matching over 8 bases. The V segment lost 6 bases and the J segment 4 bases; nucleotides outside the gene matches: 5. The CDR3 is 14 amino acids. Germline V gene data show CDR1 as MDHEN and CDR2 as SYDVKM.

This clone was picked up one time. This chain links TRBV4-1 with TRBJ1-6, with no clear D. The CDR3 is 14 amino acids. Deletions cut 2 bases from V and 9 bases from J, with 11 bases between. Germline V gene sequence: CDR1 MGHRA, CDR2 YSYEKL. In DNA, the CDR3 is TGCGCCAGCAGCCAAATAGAGGGATTTTCACCCCTCCACTTT. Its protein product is CASSQIEGFSPLHF.

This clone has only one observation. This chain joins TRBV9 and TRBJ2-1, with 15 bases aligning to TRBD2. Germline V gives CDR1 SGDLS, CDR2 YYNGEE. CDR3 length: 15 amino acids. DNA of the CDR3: TGTCCCACCAGCCACGGACTAGCGGGGGGGGATGAGCAGTTCTTC. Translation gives CPTSHGLAGGDEQFF. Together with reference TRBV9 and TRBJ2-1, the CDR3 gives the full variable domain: DSGVTQTPKHLITATGQRVTLRCSPRSGDLSVYWYQQSLDQGLQFLIQYYNGEERAKGNILERFSAQQFPDLHSELNLSSLELGDSALYFCPTSHGLAGGDEQFFGPGTRLTVL.

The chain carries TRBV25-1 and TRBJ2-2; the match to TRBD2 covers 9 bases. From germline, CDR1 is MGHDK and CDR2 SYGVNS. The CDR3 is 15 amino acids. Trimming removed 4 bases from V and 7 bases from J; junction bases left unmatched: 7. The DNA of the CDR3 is TGTGCCAGCAGTGCCCTCGGTAGCGGGAGCGGGGAGCTGTTTTTT. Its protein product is CASSALGSGSGELFF.

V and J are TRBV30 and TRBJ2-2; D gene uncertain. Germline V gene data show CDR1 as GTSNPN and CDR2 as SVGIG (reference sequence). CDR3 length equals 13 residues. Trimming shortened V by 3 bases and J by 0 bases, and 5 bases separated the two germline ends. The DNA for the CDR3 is TGTGCCTGGAGGCCCACGAACACCGGGGAGCTGTTTTTT. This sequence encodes CAWRPTNTGELFF. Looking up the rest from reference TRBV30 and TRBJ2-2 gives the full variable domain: SQTIHQWPATLVQPVGSPLSLECTVEGTSNPNLYWYRQAAGRGLQLLFYSVGIGQISSEVPQNLSASRPQDRQFILSSKKLLLSDSGFYLCAWRPTNTGELFFGEGSRLTVL.

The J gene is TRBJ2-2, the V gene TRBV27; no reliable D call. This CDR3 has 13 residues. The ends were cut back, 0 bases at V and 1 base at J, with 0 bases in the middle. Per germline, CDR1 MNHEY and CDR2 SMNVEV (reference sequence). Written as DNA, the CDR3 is TGTGCCAGCAGTTTATCGAACACCGGGGAGCTGTTTTTT. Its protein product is CASSLSNTGELFF.

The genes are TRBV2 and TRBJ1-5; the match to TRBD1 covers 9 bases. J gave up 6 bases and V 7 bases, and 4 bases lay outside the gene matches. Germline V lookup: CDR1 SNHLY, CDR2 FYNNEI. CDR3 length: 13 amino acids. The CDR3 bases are TGTGCCAGCAACAGGGGGCAGGGTCAGCCCCAGCATTTT. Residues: CASNRGQGQPQHF. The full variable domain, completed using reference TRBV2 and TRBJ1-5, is EPEVTQTPSHQVTQMGQEVILRCVPISNHLYFYWYRQILGQKVEFLVSFYNNEISEKSEIFDDQFSVERPDGSNFTLKIRSTKLEDSAMYFCASNRGQGQPQHFGDGTRLSIL.

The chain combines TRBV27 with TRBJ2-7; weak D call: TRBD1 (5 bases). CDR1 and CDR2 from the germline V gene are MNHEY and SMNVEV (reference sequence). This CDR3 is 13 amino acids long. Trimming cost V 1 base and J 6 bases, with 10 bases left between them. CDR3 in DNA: TGTGCCAGCAGTTTATTAGCCAGGGCCGAGCAGTACTTC. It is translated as CASSLLARAEQYF.

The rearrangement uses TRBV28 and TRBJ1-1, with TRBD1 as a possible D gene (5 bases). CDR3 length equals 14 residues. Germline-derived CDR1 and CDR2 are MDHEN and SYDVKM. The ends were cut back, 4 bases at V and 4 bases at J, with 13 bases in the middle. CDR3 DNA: TGTGCCAGCAGTTCCTATCTGGGGGGCACTGAAGCTTTCTTT. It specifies CASSSYLGGTEAFF. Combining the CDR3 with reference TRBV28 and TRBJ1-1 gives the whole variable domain DVKVTQSSRYLVKRTGEKVFLECVQDMDHENMFWYRQDPGLGLRLIYFSYDVKMKEKGDIPEGYSVSREKKERFSLILESASTNQTSMYLCASSSYLGGTEAFFGQGTRLTVV.

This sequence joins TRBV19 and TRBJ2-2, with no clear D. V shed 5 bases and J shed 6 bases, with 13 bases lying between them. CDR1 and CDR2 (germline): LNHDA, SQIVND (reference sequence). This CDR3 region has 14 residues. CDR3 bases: TGTGCCAGTAGTTGGGGTGGACCCCCCGGGGAGCTGTTTTTT. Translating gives CASSWGGPPGELFF.

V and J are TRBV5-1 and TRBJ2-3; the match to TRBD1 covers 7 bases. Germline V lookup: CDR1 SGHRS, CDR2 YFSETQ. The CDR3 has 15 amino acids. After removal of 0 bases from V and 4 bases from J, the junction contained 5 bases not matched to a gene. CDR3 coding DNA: TGCGCCAGCAGCTTGGTTGACAGGGCGGCAGATACGCAGTATTTT. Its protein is CASSLVDRAADTQYF.

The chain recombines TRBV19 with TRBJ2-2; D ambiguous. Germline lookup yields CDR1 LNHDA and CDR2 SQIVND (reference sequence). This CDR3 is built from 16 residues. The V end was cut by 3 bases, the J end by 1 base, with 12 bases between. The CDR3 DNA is TGTGCCAGTAGTATTTCCTCGACATTGAACACCGGGGAGCTGTTTTTT. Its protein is CASSISSTLNTGELFF.

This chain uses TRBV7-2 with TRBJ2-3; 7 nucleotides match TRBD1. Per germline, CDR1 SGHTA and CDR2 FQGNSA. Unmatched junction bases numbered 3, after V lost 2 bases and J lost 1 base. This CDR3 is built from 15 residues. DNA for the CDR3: TGTGCCAGCAGCTTACAAACAGGGGGCACAGATACGCAGTATTTT. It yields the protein CASSLQTGGTDTQYF. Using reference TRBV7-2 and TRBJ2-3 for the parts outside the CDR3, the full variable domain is GAGVSQSPSNKVTEKGKDVELRCDPISGHTALYWYRQSLGQGLEFLIYFQGNSAPDKSGLPSDRFSAERTGGSVSTLTIQRTQQEDSAVYLCASSLQTGGTDTQYFGPGTRLTVL.

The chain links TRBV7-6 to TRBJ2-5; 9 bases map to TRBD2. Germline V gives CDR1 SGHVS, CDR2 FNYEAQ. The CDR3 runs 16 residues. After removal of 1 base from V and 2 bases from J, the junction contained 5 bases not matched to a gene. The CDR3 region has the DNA TGTGCCAGCAGCTTAGGGAGCGGGGGGCCTCAAGAGACCCAGTACTTC. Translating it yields CASSLGSGGPQETQYF.

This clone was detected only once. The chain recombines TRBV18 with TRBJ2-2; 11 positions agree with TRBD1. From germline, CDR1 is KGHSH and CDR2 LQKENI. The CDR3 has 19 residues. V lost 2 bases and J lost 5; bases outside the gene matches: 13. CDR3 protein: CASSPMDRGQGILTGELFF. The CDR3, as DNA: TGTGCCAGCTCACCAATGGACAGGGGGCAAGGAATCTTAACCGGGGAGCTGTTTTTT.

The CDR3 protein is CAWSPSPNGYTF. The CDR3 region has the DNA TGTGCCTGGAGCCCGTCCCCCAATGGCTACACCTTC. This chain links TRBV30 with TRBJ1-2; no definite D call. This CDR3 has 12 amino acids. V dropped 3 bases and J dropped 6 bases, with 11 bases sitting between them. Per the germline V gene, CDR1 is GTSNPN and CDR2 is SVGIG (reference sequence).

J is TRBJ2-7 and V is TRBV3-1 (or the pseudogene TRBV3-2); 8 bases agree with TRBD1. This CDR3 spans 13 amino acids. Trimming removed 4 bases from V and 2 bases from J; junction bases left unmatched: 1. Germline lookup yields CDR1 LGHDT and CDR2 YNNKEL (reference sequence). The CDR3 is CASSPTGAYEQYF. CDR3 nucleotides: TGTGCCAGCAGCCCGACAGGGGCCTACGAGCAGTACTTC.